This T cell receptor beta chain was observed in a study of blood T cell repertoires in COVID-19 (dated by TCRdb to about 2020). Study-level background: Collaborator samples came from the United States, Italy and Spain and covered acute and convalescent phases of COVID-19. The prospective study material was composed of cDNA or gDNA derived from T cells, B-cell-depleted T cells, or PBMCs. Deeply sampled blood TCRbeta repertoires from subjects exposed to, actively infected with, or recovered from COVID-19 were included in the dataset. A freely available public database, intended as a resource for researchers studying the immune response to SARS-CoV-2, is where the repertoires were released. The samples were drawn from the first 160 participants of the ongoing ImmuneRACE study and from more than 1,000 subjects provided by 6 global collaborators. A de-identified subject ID, COVID-19 status, age in years and sex were almost always included in the sample metadata. Where available, HLA class I and class II types were taken from metadata supplied by the sample provider and were not determined by assay-based typing. Points the paper makes about the study in general: The quantity of clinical and demographic metadata differed by source and by participant and was supplied without curation.

Taken from the germline V gene, the CDR1 and CDR2 loops are SGHAT and FQNNGV. From the cysteine through the phenylalanine, the CDR3 covers 14 amino acids. Only CDR3 DNA is held: 42 bases, read in frame from base 1. Trimming at the junction amounts to 4 bases on V and 5 bases on J, and the germline ends lie 12 bases apart. As for this clone: Its recognized antigen is unknown. No base-level quality is on record; no much larger clone is a single base apart.

At one collaborating source in Seattle, patients were enrolled during active infection and were followed longitudinally through the course of disease. The collaborating institutions used their own protocols to collect whole blood in K2EDTA tubes. For TCRbeta analysis, collaborator samples were shipped as frozen whole blood, as isolated PBMCs, or as DNA extracted from either sample type. TCRbeta CDR3 regions were amplified from genomic DNA by means of the immunoSEQ Assay, a bias-controlled multiplex PCR. The study's own analysis went as follows. Nucleated cell counts per sample were estimated from amplification of reference gene primers within the assay. To quantify the absolute abundance of each unique TCRbeta CDR3 rearrangement, sequence reads were collapsed and filtered. For each sample, productive Simpson clonality was calculated as the square root of Simpson's diversity index over productive rearrangements. This is the immuneACCESS table as TCRdb keeps it, with only in-frame sequences that have V and J called. A part of the clones is gone; compared with another copy, unresolved V genes explain less than half, and the rest is unexplained. Clonal size and the V and J genes are those of that table, whereas D and trimming came from the DNA. This sample lists about 130,000 clones; roughly nine tenths were detected once. The ten largest make up about an eighth of the sample.

The V and J segments used are TRBV11-2 and TRBJ1-5, and possibly TRBD1, on 5 matching bases. Specimen: peripheral blood. This receptor was identified in a woman between 65 and 79 years old with COVID-19, enrolled during active disease. The bases are TGTGCCAGCAGCTATGACAGAGATGATCAGCCCCAGCATTTT. This sequence encodes CASSYDRDDQPQHF.